The next 29 T cell receptor beta chains were all read from a single sample in a study of cytomegalovirus exposure and HLA in healthy donors. Libraries were prepared by immunoSEQ multiplex PCR; TCRdb keeps only in-frame clonotypes and omits some of them. The sample includes 80,000 to 100,000 clones, about 88% of them seen just once. The sample consisted of PBMCs. These receptors all stem from a man younger than 30 in good health and CMV-seropositive.

The chain links TRBV4-1 to TRBJ2-6; D gene ambiguous. The V end lost 3 bases, the J end lost 0 bases, and 3 bases lay between the germline ends. The CDR3 is 14 residues long. Germline CDR1 MGHRA, CDR2 YSYEKL. CDR3 in DNA: TGCGCCAGCAGCCATAGCTCTGGGGCCAACGTCCTGACTTTC. Its protein is CASSHSSGANVLTF.

This clone appeared a few times. The chain is built from TRBV4-1 and TRBJ2-3, with 9 bases aligning to TRBD2. CDR1 and CDR2 (germline): MGHRA, YSYEKL. CDR3 length: 15 amino acids. The V gene end was trimmed by 0 bases and the J gene end by 4 bases; junction bases not matched to a gene: 2. CDR3 loop: CASSQERGGPDTQYF. The DNA of the CDR3 is TGCGCCAGCAGCCAAGAGCGGGGGGGCCCAGATACGCAGTATTTT.

This chain joins TRBV10-3 and TRBJ1-6; a weak D match, TRBD1 (5 bases). Germline V gives CDR1 ENHRY, CDR2 SYGVKD. This CDR3 has 14 residues. V shed 10 bases and J shed 5 bases, with 15 bases lying between them. In nucleotides, the CDR3 is TGTGCCACCCGGGTTGGGGGGGATAATTCACCCCTCCACTTT. Protein product: CATRVGGDNSPLHF.

The chain is built from TRBV10-3 and TRBJ2-5; D is unclear. CDR1 and CDR2 (germline): ENHRY, SYGVKD. Trimming removed 3 bases at V and 3 bases at J, with 8 bases between. The CDR3 length is 13 residues. CDR3 sequence reads: CAISELDKETQYF. CDR3 DNA: TGTGCCATCAGTGAACTTGACAAAGAGACCCAGTACTTC.

The V and J genes are TRBV19 and TRBJ1-5; TRBD1 is a possible D gene (6 bases). V lost 5 bases and J lost 8, with 13 bases in between. The length of the CDR3 is 13 residues. Germline CDR1 is LNHDA and CDR2 is SQIVND (reference sequence). CDR3 residues: CASSLGGPEPQHF. The CDR3 region has the DNA TGTGCCAGTAGTTTGGGGGGGCCGGAGCCCCAGCATTTT.

The chain employs TRBV19 and TRBJ2-7; TRBD2 matches at 11 bases. Germline assignment: CDR1 LNHDA and CDR2 SQIVND (reference sequence). J lost 5 bases, V lost 2 bases, and 14 bases had no gene match. CDR3 length: 18 residues. The CDR3 is CASSIPAASGGPVHEQYF. CDR3 nucleotides: TGTGCCAGTAGTATACCTGCGGCTAGCGGGGGGCCGGTCCACGAGCAGTACTTC.

CDR3 coding DNA: TGTGCCAGCAGCTTACGGACTAGCGGGAGTGGGTGGGAGCTGTTTTTT. This sequence encodes CASSLRTSGSGWELFF. V and J are TRBV7-2 and TRBJ2-2; TRBD2 agrees at 13 bases. The length of the CDR3 is 16 residues. Unmatched junction bases numbered 6, after V lost 2 bases and J lost 9 bases. Germline V gene lookup returns CDR1 SGHTA and CDR2 FQGNSA.

This clone was seen only once. This sequence joins TRBV7-3 and TRBJ1-1, with 8 bases aligning to TRBD1. This CDR3 has 14 amino acids. Germline V gene sequence: CDR1 SGHTA, CDR2 FQGTGA. Trimming removed 5 bases from V and 7 bases from J; junction bases left unmatched: 9. The DNA for the CDR3 is TGTGCCAGCAGCGTTGACAGGGGCCCCTATGAAGCTTTCTTT. Protein product: CASSVDRGPYEAFF. Drawing the rest from reference TRBV7-3 and TRBJ1-1, the complete variable domain is GAGVSQTPSNKVTEKGKYVELRCDPISGHTALYWYRQSLGQGPEFLIYFQGTGAADDSGLPNDRFFAVRPEGSVSTLKIQRTERGDSAVYLCASSVDRGPYEAFFGQGTRLTVV.

This clone occurred a few times. The chain joins TRBV14 to TRBJ1-3; tentatively, D is TRBD1 (6 bases). This CDR3 spans 15 amino acids. The ends were cut back, 0 bases at V and 5 bases at J, with 11 bases in the middle. Germline V gene lookup returns CDR1 SGHDN and CDR2 FVKESK. The CDR3 bases are TGTGCCAGCAGCCAAGACCGACAGGTTCGAAACACCATATATTTT. Amino acid sequence: CASSQDRQVRNTIYF. Variable domain in full (rest from reference TRBV14 and TRBJ1-3): EAGVTQFPSHSVIEKGQTVTLRCDPISGHDNLYWYRRVMGKEIKFLLHFVKESKQDESGMPNNRFLAERTGGTYSTLKVQPAELEDSGVYFCASSQDRQVRNTIYFGEGSWLTVV.

The CDR3 DNA reads TGTGCCATCAGTGAGTCGTCGGATGAGCAGTTCTTC. Encoded protein: CAISESSDEQFF. J is TRBJ2-1 and V is TRBV10-3; D gene uncertain. V lost 0 bases and J lost 8, with 5 bases in between. Germline V CDR1 and CDR2: ENHRY, SYGVKD. This CDR3 has 12 residues.

V usage is TRBV12-5 and J usage is TRBJ1-3; TRBD1 aligns across 8 bases. This CDR3 is 14 amino acids long. Trimming at V came to 5 bases and at J to 1 base, leaving 1 base not matched to a gene. Germline CDR1 and CDR2: LGHNT and FRNRAP. CDR3 loop: CASGDRGSGNTIYF. CDR3 sequence (DNA): TGTGCTAGTGGTGACAGGGGTTCTGGAAACACCATATATTTT. The full variable domain, rest sourced from reference TRBV12-5 and TRBJ1-3, is DARVTQTPRHKVTEMGQEVTMRCQPILGHNTVFWYRQTMMQGLELLAYFRNRAPLDDSGMPKDRFSAEMPDATLATLKIQPSEPRDSAVYFCASGDRGSGNTIYFGEGSWLTVV.

This clone was seen once. The chain combines TRBV7-9 with TRBJ1-3; a weak D match, TRBD1 (5 bases). The germline CDR1 and CDR2 sequences are SEHNR and FQNEAQ (reference sequence). The CDR3 is 17 residues long. Trimming left V 5 bases short and J 0 bases short, with 17 bases between. The CDR3 sequence is CASSPGGAGSSGNTIYF. The CDR3 coding sequence is TGTGCCAGCAGCCCCGGAGGGGCAGGAAGCTCTGGAAACACCATATATTTT.

The chain recombines TRBV6-1 with TRBJ2-2; TRBD1 might be the D (5 bases). The CDR3 consists of 15 residues. CDR1 MNHNS and CDR2 SASEGT come from the germline V gene. V was clipped by 1 base and J by 6 bases, with 12 bases between them. DNA for the CDR3: TGTGCCAGCAGTGAAGTAGTAGGGGTCGCCGGGGAGCTGTTTTTT. Its protein product is CASSEVVGVAGELFF.

The CDR3, as DNA: TGTGCCATCAGTGAGACGGCAGGGTCCGGCTACACCTTC. Translation gives CAISETAGSGYTF. The chain employs TRBV10-3 and TRBJ1-2, with D perhaps matching TRBD1 (5 bases). The germline CDR1 and CDR2 sequences are ENHRY and SYGVKD. The CDR3 is 13 amino acids. V gave up 2 bases and J gave up 8 bases, with 12 bases separating them.

The V and J genes are TRBV28 and TRBJ2-7; 7 nucleotides agree with TRBD1. Germline-derived CDR1 and CDR2 are MDHEN and SYDVKM. The V and J ends lost 3 bases and 4 bases, in that order; junction bases with no gene match: 6. This CDR3 spans 14 amino acids. The CDR3 DNA is TGTGCCAGCAGTTTTGGACAGGCCCGGTACGAGCAGTACTTC. Residues: CASSFGQARYEQYF.

The V gene is TRBV11-2, the J gene TRBJ2-1; TRBD2 matches at 9 bases. J lost 8 bases, V lost 3 bases, and 8 bases had no gene match. Germline-derived CDR1 and CDR2 are SGHAT and FQNNGV. The CDR3 loop spans 15 amino acids. In DNA, the CDR3 is TGTGCCAGCAGCTTTAGCGGGGGCCTTAAGGATGAGCAGTTCTTC. Its protein is CASSFSGGLKDEQFF.

The chain uses TRBV5-1 and TRBJ2-3, with 9 nucleotides matching TRBD2. Germline V gene data show CDR1 as SGHRS and CDR2 as YFSETQ. The CDR3 extends over 14 amino acids. V trimming: 2 bases; J trimming: 4 bases; junction bases outside the gene matches: 2. The CDR3 sequence: CASSFGGGADTQYF. DNA for the CDR3: TGCGCCAGCAGCTTTGGCGGGGGGGCAGATACGCAGTATTTT.

The genes are TRBV6-1 and TRBJ1-4, with 7 positions matching TRBD1. CDR3 length equals 14 residues. In germline, CDR1 is MNHNS, CDR2 SASEGT. With V trimmed by 5 bases and J by 7 bases, 7 bases remained unmatched. The CDR3 bases are TGTGCCAGCAGTTTTTCCCGGGACAGTGAAAAACTGTTTTTT. Translated: CASSFSRDSEKLFF.

The gene calls are TRBV7-2 and TRBJ2-7; 7 positions match TRBD2. V lost 1 base to trimming and J lost 2 bases; unmatched junction nucleotides: 8. Germline CDR1 SGHTA, CDR2 FQGNSA. The CDR3 is 16 residues long. Here the CDR3 reads CASSLGAGLAAYEQYF. Written as DNA, the CDR3 is TGTGCCAGCAGCTTAGGGGCGGGGCTAGCGGCCTACGAGCAGTACTTC.

This chain connects TRBV18 to TRBJ2-5; 7 nucleotides match TRBD1. Germline lookup yields CDR1 KGHSH and CDR2 LQKENI. The CDR3 extends over 15 amino acids. V shed 6 bases and J 3 bases; nucleotides not matched to a gene: 10. The CDR3 loop reads CASSRRQGVEETQYF. CDR3 in DNA: TGTGCCAGCTCCCGCCGACAGGGAGTGGAAGAGACCCAGTACTTC.

This chain joins TRBV29-1 and TRBJ2-7, with 8 bases that match TRBD1. V gave up 4 bases and J gave up 5 bases; unmatched junction bases: 10. The CDR3 covers 14 residues. Per the germline V gene, CDR1 is SQVTM and CDR2 is ANQGSEA. The CDR3 is CSVGRRTGMDEQYF. CDR3 coding DNA: TGCAGCGTTGGGAGAAGGACAGGGATGGACGAGCAGTACTTC.

The genes are TRBV11-2 and TRBJ2-7; 11 positions match TRBD1. CDR3 length: 16 residues. Germline assignment: CDR1 SGHAT and CDR2 FQNNGV. The V gene end was trimmed by 1 base and the J gene end by 5 bases; junction bases not matched to a gene: 7. The CDR3 spells CASSLVRTGGPNEQYF. The CDR3 region has the DNA TGTGCCAGCAGCTTAGTAAGGACAGGGGGCCCCAACGAGCAGTACTTC.

V usage is TRBV7-2 and J usage is TRBJ2-1; maybe TRBD2 (5 bases). The germline V gene encodes CDR1 SGHTA and CDR2 FQGNSA. The V and J ends lost 2 bases and 5 bases respectively, with 10 bases between them. The CDR3 runs 14 residues. CDR3 in DNA: TGTGCCAGCAGCTTATCGCGGGCCCACAATGAGCAGTTCTTC. Protein sequence: CASSLSRAHNEQFF.

With regard to this clone: Other DNA sequences within the sample encode an identical CDR3. The chain employs TRBV18 and TRBJ2-7, with TRBD1 matching 10 bases. Germline trimming cut 3 bases from V and 7 bases from J; bases unmatched to any gene: 3. The CDR3 runs 13 residues. Germline V gene sequence: CDR1 KGHSH, CDR2 LQKENI. CDR3 sequence (DNA): TGTGCCAGCTCACCCGGGACAGGGGATGAGCAGTACTTC. It translates to CASSPGTGDEQYF.

J is TRBJ2-7 and V is TRBV19; tentative D call: TRBD2 (5 bases). Germline V gives CDR1 LNHDA, CDR2 SQIVND (reference sequence). The CDR3 is made up of 14 amino acids. V was cut by 4 bases and J by 7 bases, with 17 bases left in between. The CDR3: CASSTGLPPSEQYF. CDR3 in DNA: TGTGCCAGTAGTACCGGACTTCCCCCTAGTGAGCAGTACTTC.

This sequence joins TRBV28 and TRBJ2-1; possibly TRBD1 for D (6 bases). Trimming shortened V by 4 bases and J by 7 bases, and 17 bases separated the two germline ends. CDR3 length: 15 residues. The V gene's germline CDR1 is MDHEN and CDR2 SYDVKM. CDR3 in amino acids: CASSSYRDDKNEQFF. CDR3 sequence (DNA): TGTGCCAGCAGTTCCTACAGGGATGATAAGAATGAGCAGTTCTTC. Full variable domain (outside the CDR3, taken from reference TRBV28 and TRBJ2-1): DVKVTQSSRYLVKRTGEKVFLECVQDMDHENMFWYRQDPGLGLRLIYFSYDVKMKEKGDIPEGYSVSREKKERFSLILESASTNQTSMYLCASSSYRDDKNEQFFGPGTRLTVL.

The chain uses TRBV7-8 and TRBJ2-5; 11 nucleotides agree with TRBD2. The junction had 9 bases not matched to a gene; V was cut back by 2 bases and J by 1 base. From germline, CDR1 is SGHVS and CDR2 FQNEAQ. CDR3 length equals 18 residues. CDR3 DNA: TGTGCCAGCAGCTTACTACCGCTGGGACTAGCGGCCCAAGAGACCCAGTACTTC. Protein: CASSLLPLGLAAQETQYF.

The J gene is TRBJ2-5, the V gene TRBV9; 7 nucleotides match TRBD1. The CDR3 contains 17 residues. Germline V gene lookup returns CDR1 SGDLS and CDR2 YYNGEE. V dropped 3 bases and J dropped 2; count of bases not matched to a gene: 13. DNA of the CDR3: TGTGCCAGCAGCGCCAGGGGGACAGTAAATGTGCAAGAGACCCAGTACTTC. It yields the protein CASSARGTVNVQETQYF.

DNA for the CDR3: TGTGCCAGCAGTTTGGGGTGGGGTCGGGGGGGATACAATGAGCAGTTCTTC. Protein product: CASSLGWGRGGYNEQFF. The chain couples TRBV27 to TRBJ2-1; 8 positions match TRBD2. Germline CDR1 MNHEY, CDR2 SMNVEV (reference sequence). This CDR3 region has 17 residues. Trimming at V came to 3 bases and at J to 4 bases, leaving 11 bases not matched to a gene.